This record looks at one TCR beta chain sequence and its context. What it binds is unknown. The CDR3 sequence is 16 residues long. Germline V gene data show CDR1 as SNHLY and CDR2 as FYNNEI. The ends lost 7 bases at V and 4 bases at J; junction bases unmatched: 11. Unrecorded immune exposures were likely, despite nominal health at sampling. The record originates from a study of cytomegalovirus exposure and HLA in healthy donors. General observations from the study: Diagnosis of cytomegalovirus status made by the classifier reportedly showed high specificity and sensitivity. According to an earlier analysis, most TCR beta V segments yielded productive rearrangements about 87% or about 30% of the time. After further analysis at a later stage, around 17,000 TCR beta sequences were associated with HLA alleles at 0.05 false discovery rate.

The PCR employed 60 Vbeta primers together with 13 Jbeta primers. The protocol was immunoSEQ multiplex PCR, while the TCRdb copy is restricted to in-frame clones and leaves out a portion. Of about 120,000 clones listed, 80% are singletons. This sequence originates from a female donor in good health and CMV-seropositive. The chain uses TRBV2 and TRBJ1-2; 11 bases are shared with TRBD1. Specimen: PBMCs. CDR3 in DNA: TGTGCCAGCACCGGATTGGGACAGGGGGATAGCTATGGCTACACCTTC. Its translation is CASTGLGQGDSYGYTF.